The clone carrying this T cell receptor beta chain was seen repeatedly, ten times or more. Antigen unknown. The source of the sample is a study of blood T cells in healthy people across ages. Study outcomes and limitations: Relative to aged donors, long-lived donors carried more naive CD4+ cells and displayed higher diversity. Older age coincided with a roughly linear decline in TCR beta diversity per million T cells.

J lost 9 bases, V lost 4 bases, and 11 bases had no gene match. The CDR3 extends over 16 amino acids. Germline values: CDR1 SGHRS, CDR2 YFSETQ. Primers used in a second PCR of roughly 7 to 11 cycles were a sample-barcoded 5' primer and a J-beta primer mix. TCRdb re-called the 5' RACE reads with MiXCR, one entry per CDR3 protein. The data show about 900,000 distinct CDR3 sequences, around 62% seen once. Peripheral blood samples of around 9.5 milliliters were drawn from each donor. Extracted total RNA amounted to at least 5 micrograms for each sample. This TCR derives from a man aged 25 to 40 in good health. The specimen was blood. The rearrangement joins TRBV5-1 to TRBJ2-5; 14 bases are shared with TRBD2. CDR3 amino acids: CASSPVGGTSGGPQYF. Written as DNA, the CDR3 is TGCGCCAGCAGCCCTGTCGGCGGGACTAGCGGGGGTCCCCAGTACTTC.